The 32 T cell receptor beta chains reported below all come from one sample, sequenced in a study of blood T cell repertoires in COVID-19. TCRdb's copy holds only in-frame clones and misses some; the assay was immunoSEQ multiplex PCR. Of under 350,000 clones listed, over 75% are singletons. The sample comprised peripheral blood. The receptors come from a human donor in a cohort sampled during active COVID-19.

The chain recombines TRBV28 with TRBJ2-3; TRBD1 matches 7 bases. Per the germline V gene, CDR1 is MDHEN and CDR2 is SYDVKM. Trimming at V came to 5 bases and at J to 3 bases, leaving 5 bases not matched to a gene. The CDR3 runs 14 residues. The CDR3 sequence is CASSLTGHTDTQYF. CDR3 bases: TGTGCCAGCAGTCTGACAGGGCATACAGATACGCAGTATTTT. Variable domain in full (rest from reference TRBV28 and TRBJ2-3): DVKVTQSSRYLVKRTGEKVFLECVQDMDHENMFWYRQDPGLGLRLIYFSYDVKMKEKGDIPEGYSVSREKKERFSLILESASTNQTSMYLCASSLTGHTDTQYFGPGTRLTVL.

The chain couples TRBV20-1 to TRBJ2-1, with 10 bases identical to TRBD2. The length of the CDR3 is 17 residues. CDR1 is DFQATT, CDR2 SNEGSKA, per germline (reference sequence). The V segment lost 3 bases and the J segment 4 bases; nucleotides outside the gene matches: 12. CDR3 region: CSASWLAGDRGYNEQFF. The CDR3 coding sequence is TGCAGTGCTAGTTGGCTAGCGGGAGATCGGGGGTACAATGAGCAGTTCTTC.

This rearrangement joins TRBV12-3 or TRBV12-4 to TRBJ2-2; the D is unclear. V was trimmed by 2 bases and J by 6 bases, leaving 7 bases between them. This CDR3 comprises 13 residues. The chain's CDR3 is CASSLSGSGELFF. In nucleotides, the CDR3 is TGTGCCAGCAGTTTATCAGGATCCGGGGAGCTGTTTTTT.

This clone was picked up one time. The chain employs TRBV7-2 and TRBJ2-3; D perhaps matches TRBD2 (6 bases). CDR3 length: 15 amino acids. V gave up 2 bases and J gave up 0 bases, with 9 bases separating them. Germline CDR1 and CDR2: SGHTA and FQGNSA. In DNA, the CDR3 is TGTGCCAGCAGCTTAAGTAGCGGTAGCACAGATACGCAGTATTTT. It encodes CASSLSSGSTDTQYF. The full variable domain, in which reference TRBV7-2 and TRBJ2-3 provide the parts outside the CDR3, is GAGVSQSPSNKVTEKGKDVELRCDPISGHTALYWYRQSLGQGLEFLIYFQGNSAPDKSGLPSDRFSAERTGGSVSTLTIQRTQQEDSAVYLCASSLSSGSTDTQYFGPGTRLTVL.

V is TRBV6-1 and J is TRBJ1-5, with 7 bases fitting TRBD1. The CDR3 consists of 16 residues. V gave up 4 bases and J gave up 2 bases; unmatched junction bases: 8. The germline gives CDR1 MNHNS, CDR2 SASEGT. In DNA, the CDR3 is TGTGCCAGCAGTGCCCTTGGGACAGAGGGCAATCAGCCCCAGCATTTT. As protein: CASSALGTEGNQPQHF.

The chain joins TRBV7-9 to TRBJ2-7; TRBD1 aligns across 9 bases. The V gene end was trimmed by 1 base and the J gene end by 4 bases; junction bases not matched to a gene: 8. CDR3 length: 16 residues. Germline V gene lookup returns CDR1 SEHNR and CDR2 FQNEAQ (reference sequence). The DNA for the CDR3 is TGTGCCAGCAGCTTAGGCCGCCGGGACAGGGTTTACGAGCAGTACTTC. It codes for CASSLGRRDRVYEQYF.

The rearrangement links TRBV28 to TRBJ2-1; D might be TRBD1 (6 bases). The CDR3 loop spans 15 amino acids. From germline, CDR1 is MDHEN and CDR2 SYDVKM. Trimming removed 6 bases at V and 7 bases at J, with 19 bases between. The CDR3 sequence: CASSLVGQGRNEQFF. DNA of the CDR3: TGTGCCAGCAGCCTAGTTGGTCAGGGGCGTAATGAGCAGTTCTTC.

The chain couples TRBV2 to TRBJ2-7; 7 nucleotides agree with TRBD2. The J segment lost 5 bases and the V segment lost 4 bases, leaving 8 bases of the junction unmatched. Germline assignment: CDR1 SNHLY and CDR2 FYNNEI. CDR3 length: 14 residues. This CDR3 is CASSAGGGLNEQYF. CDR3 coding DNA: TGTGCCAGCAGTGCGGGGGGAGGGTTGAACGAGCAGTACTTC.

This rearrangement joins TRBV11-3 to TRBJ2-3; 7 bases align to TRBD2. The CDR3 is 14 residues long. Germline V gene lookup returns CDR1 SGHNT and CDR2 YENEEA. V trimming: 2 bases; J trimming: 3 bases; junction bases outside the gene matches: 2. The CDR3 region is CASSLMGGTDTQYF. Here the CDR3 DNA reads TGTGCCAGCAGCTTAATGGGGGGGACAGATACGCAGTATTTT. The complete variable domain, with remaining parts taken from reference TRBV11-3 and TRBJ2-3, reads EAGVVQSPRYKIIEKKQPVAFWCNPISGHNTLYWYLQNLGQGPELLIRYENEEAVDDSQLPKDRFSAERLKGVDSTLKIQPAELGDSAVYLCASSLMGGTDTQYFGPGTRLTVL.

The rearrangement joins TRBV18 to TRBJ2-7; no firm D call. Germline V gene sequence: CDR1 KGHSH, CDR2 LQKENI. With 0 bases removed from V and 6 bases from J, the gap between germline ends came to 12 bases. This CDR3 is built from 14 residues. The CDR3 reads CASSPPSRLFEQYF. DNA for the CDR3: TGTGCCAGCTCACCACCCTCCAGGCTGTTCGAGCAGTACTTC.

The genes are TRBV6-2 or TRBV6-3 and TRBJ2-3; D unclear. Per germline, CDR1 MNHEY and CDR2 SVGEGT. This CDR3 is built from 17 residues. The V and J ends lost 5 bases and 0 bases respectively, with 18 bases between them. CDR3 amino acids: CASSTPLGILSTDTQYF. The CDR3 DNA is TGTGCCAGCAGTACCCCTCTAGGAATACTAAGCACAGATACGCAGTATTTT.

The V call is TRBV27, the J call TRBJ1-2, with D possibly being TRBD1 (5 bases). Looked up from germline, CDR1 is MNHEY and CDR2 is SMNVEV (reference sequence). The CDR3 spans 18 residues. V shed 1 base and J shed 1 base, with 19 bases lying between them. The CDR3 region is CASSLFGAISAGNYGYTF. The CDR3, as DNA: TGTGCCAGCAGTTTATTTGGGGCCATTAGTGCTGGTAACTATGGCTACACCTTC.

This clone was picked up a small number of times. Here the CDR3 DNA reads TGTGCCACCGGGACTAGGAGGGATGGTGAGCAGTTCTTC. It codes for CATGTRRDGEQFF. The rearrangement links TRBV2 to TRBJ2-1, with TRBD2 identical over 8 bases. Per germline, CDR1 SNHLY and CDR2 FYNNEI. The CDR3 is 13 residues long. V trimming: 10 bases; J trimming: 9 bases; junction bases outside the gene matches: 11.

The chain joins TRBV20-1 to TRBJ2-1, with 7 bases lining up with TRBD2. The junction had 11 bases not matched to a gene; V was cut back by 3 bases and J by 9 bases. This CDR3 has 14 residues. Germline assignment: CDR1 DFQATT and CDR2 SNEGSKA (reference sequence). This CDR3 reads CSASSAGVFLEQFF. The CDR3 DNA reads TGCAGTGCTAGTTCCGCGGGAGTCTTTCTTGAGCAGTTCTTC.

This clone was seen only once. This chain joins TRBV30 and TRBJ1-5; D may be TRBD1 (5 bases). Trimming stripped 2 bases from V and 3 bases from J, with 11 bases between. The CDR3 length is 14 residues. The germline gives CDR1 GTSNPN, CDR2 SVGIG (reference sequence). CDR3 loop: CAWSPVTANQPQHF. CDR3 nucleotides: TGTGCCTGGAGTCCGGTGACAGCCAATCAGCCCCAGCATTTT.

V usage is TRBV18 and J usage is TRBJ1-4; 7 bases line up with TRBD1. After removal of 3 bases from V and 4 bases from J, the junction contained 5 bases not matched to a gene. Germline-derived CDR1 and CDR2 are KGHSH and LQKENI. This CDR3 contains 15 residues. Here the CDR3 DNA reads TGTGCCAGCTCACCCGGACAGGTTAATAATGAAAAACTGTTTTTT. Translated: CASSPGQVNNEKLFF.

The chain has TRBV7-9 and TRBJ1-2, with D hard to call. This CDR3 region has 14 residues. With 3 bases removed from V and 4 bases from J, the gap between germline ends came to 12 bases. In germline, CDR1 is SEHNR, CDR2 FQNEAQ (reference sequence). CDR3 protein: CASSLLQTSYGYTF. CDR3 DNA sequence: TGTGCCAGCAGCTTGTTACAGACCTCCTATGGCTACACCTTC.

CDR3 sequence (DNA): TGTGCCAGTAGGTCAACCGTCAGGTTGGGGGGCAATGAGCAGTTCTTC. The encoded protein is CASRSTVRLGGNEQFF. V is TRBV19 and J is TRBJ2-1; perhaps TRBD2 as D (6 bases). V shed 6 bases and J shed 6 bases, with 21 bases lying between them. The CDR3 is made up of 16 amino acids. CDR1 is LNHDA, CDR2 SQIVND, per germline (reference sequence). Using reference TRBV19 and TRBJ2-1 for the parts outside the CDR3, the full variable domain is DGGITQSPKYLFRKEGQNVTLSCEQNLNHDAMYWYRQDPGQGLRLIYYSQIVNDFQKGDIAEGYSVSREKKESFPLTVTSAQKNPTAFYLCASRSTVRLGGNEQFFGPGTRLTVL.

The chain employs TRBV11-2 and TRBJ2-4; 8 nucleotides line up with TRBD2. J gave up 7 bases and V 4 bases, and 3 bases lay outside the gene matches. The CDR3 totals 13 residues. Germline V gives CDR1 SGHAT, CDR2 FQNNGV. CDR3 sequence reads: CASSSTGGNIQYF. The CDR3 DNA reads TGTGCCAGCAGCTCGACGGGAGGGAACATTCAGTACTTC. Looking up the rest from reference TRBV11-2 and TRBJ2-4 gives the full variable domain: EAGVAQSPRYKIIEKRQSVAFWCNPISGHATLYWYQQILGQGPKLLIQFQNNGVVDDSQLPKDRFSAERLKGVDSTLKIQPAKLEDSAVYLCASSSTGGNIQYFGAGTRLSVL.

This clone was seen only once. As DNA, the CDR3 is TGTGCCAGCAGCTTAGTGCCTGCGGGCGGGACGGGTGCTTACGAGCAGTACTTC. This codes for CASSLVPAGGTGAYEQYF. The J gene is TRBJ2-7, the V gene TRBV7-2; a weak D match, TRBD2 (6 bases). The CDR3 runs 18 residues. In germline, CDR1 is SGHTA, CDR2 FQGNSA. V shed 1 base and J shed 4 bases, with 23 bases lying between them.

CDR3 DNA: TGTGCCAGCAGCCGGGATTTTACAACTAATGAAAAACTGTTTTTT. This translates into CASSRDFTTNEKLFF. This chain uses TRBV7-9 with TRBJ1-4; D not certain. V dropped 5 bases and J dropped 0 bases, with 10 bases sitting between them. Germline V lookup: CDR1 SEHNR, CDR2 FQNEAQ (reference sequence). This CDR3 region has 15 residues.

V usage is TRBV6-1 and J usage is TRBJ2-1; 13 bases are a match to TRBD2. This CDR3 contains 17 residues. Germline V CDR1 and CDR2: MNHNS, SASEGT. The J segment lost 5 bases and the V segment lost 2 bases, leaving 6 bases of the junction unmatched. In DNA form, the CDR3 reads TGTGCCAGCAGTGAACGGACTAGCGGGAGAGGGGACAATGAGCAGTTCTTC. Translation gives CASSERTSGRGDNEQFF.

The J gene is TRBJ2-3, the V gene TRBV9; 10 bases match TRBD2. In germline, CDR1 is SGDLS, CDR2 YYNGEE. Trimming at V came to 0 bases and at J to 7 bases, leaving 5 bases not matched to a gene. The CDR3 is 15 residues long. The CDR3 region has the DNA TGTGCCAGCAGCGTAGGTTCTAGCGGGAGCCATACGCAGTATTTT. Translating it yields CASSVGSSGSHTQYF.

In nucleotides, the CDR3 is TGTGCCAGCAGCCGAGAACAGGGGTTTAATGAAAAACTGTTTTTT. Residues: CASSREQGFNEKLFF. V and J are TRBV28 and TRBJ1-4; TRBD1 agrees at 7 bases. Germline V gene data show CDR1 as MDHEN and CDR2 as SYDVKM. This CDR3 region has 15 residues. Germline trimming cut 6 bases from V and 4 bases from J; bases unmatched to any gene: 8.

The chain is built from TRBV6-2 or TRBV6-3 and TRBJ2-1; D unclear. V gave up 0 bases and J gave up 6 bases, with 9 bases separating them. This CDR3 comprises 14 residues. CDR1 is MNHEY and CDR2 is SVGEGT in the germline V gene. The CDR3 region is CASSYSIHTNEQFF. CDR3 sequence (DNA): TGTGCCAGCAGTTACTCTATCCACACCAATGAGCAGTTCTTC.

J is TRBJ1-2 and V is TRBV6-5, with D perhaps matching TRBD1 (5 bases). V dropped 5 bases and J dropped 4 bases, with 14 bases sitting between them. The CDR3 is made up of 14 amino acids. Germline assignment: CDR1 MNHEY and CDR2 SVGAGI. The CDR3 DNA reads TGTGCCAGCAGTCCAGGGCCAACTCCCTATGGCTACACCTTC. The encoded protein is CASSPGPTPYGYTF.

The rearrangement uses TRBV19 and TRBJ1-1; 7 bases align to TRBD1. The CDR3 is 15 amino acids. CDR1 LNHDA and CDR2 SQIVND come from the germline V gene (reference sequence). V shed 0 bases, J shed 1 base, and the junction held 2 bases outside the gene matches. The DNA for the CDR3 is TGTGCCAGTAGTATAGATCGGACAGGGAACACTGAAGCTTTCTTT. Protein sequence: CASSIDRTGNTEAFF.

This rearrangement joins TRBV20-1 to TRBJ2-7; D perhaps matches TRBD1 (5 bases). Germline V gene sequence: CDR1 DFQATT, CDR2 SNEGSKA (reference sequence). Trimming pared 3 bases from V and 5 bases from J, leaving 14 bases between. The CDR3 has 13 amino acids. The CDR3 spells CSASKGSADEQYF. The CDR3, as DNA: TGCAGTGCTAGTAAGGGGTCGGCAGACGAGCAGTACTTC.

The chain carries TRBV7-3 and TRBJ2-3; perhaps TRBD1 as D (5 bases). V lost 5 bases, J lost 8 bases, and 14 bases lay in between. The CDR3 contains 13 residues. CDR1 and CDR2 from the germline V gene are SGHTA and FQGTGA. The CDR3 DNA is TGTGCCAGCAGCACGCCAGGGTCCCGTACGCAGTATTTT. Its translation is CASSTPGSRTQYF.

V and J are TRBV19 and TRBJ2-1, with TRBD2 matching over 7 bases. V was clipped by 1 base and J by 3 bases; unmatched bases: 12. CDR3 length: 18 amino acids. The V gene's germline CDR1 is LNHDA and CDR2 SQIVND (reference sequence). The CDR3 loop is CASSIVPAGLLFYNEQFF. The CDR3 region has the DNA TGTGCCAGTAGTATAGTACCTGCGGGACTACTATTCTACAATGAGCAGTTCTTC.

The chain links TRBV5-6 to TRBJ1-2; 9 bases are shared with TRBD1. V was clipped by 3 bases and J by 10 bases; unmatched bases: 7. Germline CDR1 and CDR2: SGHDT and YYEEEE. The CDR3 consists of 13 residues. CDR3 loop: CASSWGTGSSYTF. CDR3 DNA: TGTGCCAGCAGCTGGGGGACAGGGTCTTCCTACACCTTC.

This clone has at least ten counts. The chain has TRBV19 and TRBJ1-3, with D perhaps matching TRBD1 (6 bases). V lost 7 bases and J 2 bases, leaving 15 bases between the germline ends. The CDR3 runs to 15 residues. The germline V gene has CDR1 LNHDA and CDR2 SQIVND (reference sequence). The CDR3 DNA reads TGTGCCAGTACCCTAACAGGGAGACCTGGAAACACCATATATTTT. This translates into CASTLTGRPGNTIYF.